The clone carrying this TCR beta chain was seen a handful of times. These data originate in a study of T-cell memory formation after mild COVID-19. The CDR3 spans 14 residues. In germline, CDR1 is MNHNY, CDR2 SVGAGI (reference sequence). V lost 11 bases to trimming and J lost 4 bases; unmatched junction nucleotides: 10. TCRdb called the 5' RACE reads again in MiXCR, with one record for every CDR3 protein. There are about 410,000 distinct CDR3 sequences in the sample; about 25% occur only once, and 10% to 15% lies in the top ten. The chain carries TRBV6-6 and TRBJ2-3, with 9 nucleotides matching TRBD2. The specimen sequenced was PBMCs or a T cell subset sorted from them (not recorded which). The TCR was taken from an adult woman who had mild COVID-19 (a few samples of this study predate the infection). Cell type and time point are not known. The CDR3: CAVMAGGSADTQYF. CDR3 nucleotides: TGTGCCGTAATGGCGGGGGGGTCCGCAGATACGCAGTATTTT.